These T cell receptor beta chains were read from a single sample in a study of blood T cells in healthy people across ages. TCRdb passed the 5' RACE reads through MiXCR, listing each CDR3 protein once. The sample shows 700,000 or so distinct CDR3 sequences, around a fifth of them seen only once. The sequenced sample consisted of blood. The receptors were gathered from a man between 65 and 80 years old in good health. Both conserved end residues are part of each CDR3. Each record gives: J gene, D gene, clone size, V gene, CDR3 DNA, CDR3 protein. A D gene is named only where the DNA matches it firmly. Not all rows give a size; the values are once, few, many and, for expanded clones, a class.

J gene: TRBJ1-1; D gene: TRBD1; clone size: NA; V gene: TRBV5-1; CDR3 DNA: TGCGCCAGCAGCTGGACGGGACAGGGGCCCACTGAAGCTTTCTTT; CDR3 protein: CASSWTGQGPTEAFF
J gene: TRBJ1-2; D gene: NA; clone size: NA; V gene: TRBV5-1; CDR3 DNA: TGCGCCAGCAGCTTATCCGTGGGCATGGTCTATGGCTACACCTTC; CDR3 protein: CASSLSVGMVYGYTF
J gene: TRBJ1-4; D gene: TRBD1; clone size: NA; V gene: TRBV4-1; CDR3 DNA: TGCGCCAGCAGCCACCTAGGACAGGAGATCAATGAAAAACTGTTTTTT; CDR3 protein: CASSHLGQEINEKLFF
J gene: TRBJ1-1; D gene: TRBD1; clone size: NA; V gene: TRBV3-1; CDR3 DNA: TGTGCCAGCAGCGCCCGACAGGGAAGCACTGAAGCTTTCTTT; CDR3 protein: CASSARQGSTEAFF
J gene: TRBJ2-3; D gene: TRBD1; clone size: many; V gene: TRBV29-1; CDR3 DNA: TGCAGCGTTGGGGACAGGGATGATACGCAGTATTTT; CDR3 protein: CSVGDRDDTQYF
J gene: TRBJ2-1; D gene: NA; clone size: NA; V gene: TRBV6-6; CDR3 DNA: TGTGCCGCTGAAGGGAGTTCCTACAATGTGCAGTTCTTC; CDR3 protein: CAAEGSSYNVQFF
J gene: TRBJ2-6; D gene: NA; clone size: few; V gene: TRBV20-1; CDR3 DNA: TGCAGTGCCCGGACGAACAGGGTCGGCAACGTCCTGACTTTC; CDR3 protein: CSARTNRVGNVLTF
J gene: TRBJ2-1; D gene: TRBD2; clone size: NA; V gene: TRBV24-1; CDR3 DNA: TGTGCCACCAGTGATTTGCACGGGAGGGCCTACAATGAGCAGTTCTTC; CDR3 protein: CATSDLHGRAYNEQFF
J gene: TRBJ1-5; D gene: TRBD1; clone size: NA; V gene: TRBV6-2/TRBV6-3; CDR3 DNA: TGTGCCAGCAGTTTTAACAGGGGGCAGCCCCAGCATTTT; CDR3 protein: CASSFNRGQPQHF
J gene: TRBJ2-3; D gene: NA; clone size: NA; V gene: TRBV12-3/TRBV12-4; CDR3 DNA: TGTGCCAGCAGTTTTCAGATCGGCAGCTACACAGATACGCAGTATTTT; CDR3 protein: CASSFQIGSYTDTQYF
J gene: TRBJ2-1; D gene: NA; clone size: NA; V gene: TRBV5-6; CDR3 DNA: TGTGCCAGCAGCCCCGGCCCGGTAAATGAGCAGTTCTTC; CDR3 protein: CASSPGPVNEQFF
J gene: TRBJ1-1; D gene: NA; clone size: NA; V gene: TRBV20-1; CDR3 DNA: TGCAGTGCTAGAGGGTGGGTGAACACTGAAGCTTTCTTT; CDR3 protein: CSARGWVNTEAFF
J gene: TRBJ2-6; D gene: NA; clone size: many; V gene: TRBV20-1; CDR3 DNA: TGCAGTGCGCAGGGCTCTGGGGCCAACGTCCTGACTTTC; CDR3 protein: CSAQGSGANVLTF
J gene: TRBJ1-4; D gene: TRBD1; clone size: NA; V gene: TRBV5-1; CDR3 DNA: TGCGCCAGCAGCTTGGGACAGGGGATTGAACTGTTTTTT; CDR3 protein: CASSLGQGIELFF
J gene: TRBJ2-2; D gene: NA; clone size: NA; V gene: TRBV6-5; CDR3 DNA: TGTGCCAGCAGTTCCTTCACCGGGGAGCTGTTTTTT; CDR3 protein: CASSSFTGELFF
J gene: TRBJ2-5; D gene: NA; clone size: few; V gene: TRBV10-2; CDR3 DNA: TGCGCCAGCAGTGAGGGATGGGGATCGGCAGAGACCCAGTACTTC; CDR3 protein: CASSEGWGSAETQYF
J gene: TRBJ2-5; D gene: NA; clone size: few; V gene: TRBV7-2; CDR3 DNA: TGTGCCAGCAGCTTTTTTGGTAGAGAGACCCAGTACTTC; CDR3 protein: CASSFFGRETQYF
J gene: TRBJ1-4; D gene: NA; clone size: NA; V gene: TRBV5-1; CDR3 DNA: TGCGCCAGCAGCTTGAGGGAGGCGGAGGAAAAACTGTTTTTT; CDR3 protein: CASSLREAEEKLFF